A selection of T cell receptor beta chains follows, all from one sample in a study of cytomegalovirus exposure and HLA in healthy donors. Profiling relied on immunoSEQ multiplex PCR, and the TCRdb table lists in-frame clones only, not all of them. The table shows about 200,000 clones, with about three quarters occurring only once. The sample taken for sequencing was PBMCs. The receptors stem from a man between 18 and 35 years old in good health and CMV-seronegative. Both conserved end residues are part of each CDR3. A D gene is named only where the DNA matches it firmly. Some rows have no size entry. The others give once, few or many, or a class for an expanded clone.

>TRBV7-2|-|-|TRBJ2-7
CASSLVAAYAIYEQYF
TGTGCCAGCAGCTTAGTAGCGGCCTACGCCATCTACGAGCAGTACTTC
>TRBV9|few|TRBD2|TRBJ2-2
CASSGTRKNGELFF
TGTGCCAGCAGCGGGACTAGGAAAAACGGGGAGCTGTTTTTT
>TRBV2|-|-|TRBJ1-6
CASSERGGGNSPLHF
TGTGCCAGCAGTGAAAGAGGGGGTGGGAATTCACCCCTCCACTTT
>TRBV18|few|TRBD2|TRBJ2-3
CASSPTGGTDTQYF
TGTGCCAGCTCACCTACGGGGGGGACAGATACGCAGTATTTT
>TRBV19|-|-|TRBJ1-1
CASSIGRAEAFF
TGTGCCAGTAGTATAGGACGGGCTGAAGCTTTCTTT
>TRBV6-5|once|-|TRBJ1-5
CASSYSTGVNQPQHF
TGTGCCAGCAGTTACTCGACAGGAGTCAATCAGCCCCAGCATTTT
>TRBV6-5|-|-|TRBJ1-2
CASSYSADSYGYTF
TGTGCCAGCAGTTACTCTGCGGACAGCTATGGCTACACCTTC
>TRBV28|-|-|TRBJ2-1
CASSQTPQQFF
TGTGCCAGCAGTCAGACTCCCCAGCAGTTCTTC
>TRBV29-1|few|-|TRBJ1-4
CSVADSPNEKLFF
TGCAGCGTCGCTGACAGCCCTAATGAAAAACTGTTTTTT
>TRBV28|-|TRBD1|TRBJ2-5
CASSSWTGIGEQYF
TGTGCCAGCAGCAGCTGGACAGGGATTGGGGAGCAGTACTTC
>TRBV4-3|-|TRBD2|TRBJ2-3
CASSQDAVGGARTDTQYF
TGCGCCAGCAGCCAAGACGCTGTCGGGGGGGCCCGCACAGATACGCAGTATTTT
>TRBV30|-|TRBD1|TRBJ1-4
CAWSTGGTNEKLFF
TGTGCCTGGAGCACAGGGGGTACTAATGAAAAACTGTTTTTT
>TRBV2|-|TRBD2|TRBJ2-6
CASEGGTGANVLTF
TGTGCCAGTGAGGGAGGGACCGGGGCCAACGTCCTGACTTTC
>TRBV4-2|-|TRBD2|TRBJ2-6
CASSQQGGPLSGANVLTF
TGTGCCAGCAGCCAACAGGGAGGGCCCCTCTCTGGGGCCAACGTCCTGACTTTC
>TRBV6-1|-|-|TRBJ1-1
CASSEASRGTEAFF
TGTGCCAGCAGTGAAGCCTCTAGGGGCACTGAAGCTTTCTTT
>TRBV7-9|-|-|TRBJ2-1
CASSPPGSSYNEQFF
TGTGCCAGCAGCCCCCCCGGGAGCTCCTACAATGAGCAGTTCTTC
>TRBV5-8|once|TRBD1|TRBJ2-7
CASSLGDSSYEQYF
TGTGCCAGCAGCTTGGGGGACAGTTCCTACGAGCAGTACTTC
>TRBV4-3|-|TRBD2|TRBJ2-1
CASSQDQREGPYNEQFF
TGCGCCAGCAGCCAAGATCAGCGGGAGGGCCCATACAATGAGCAGTTCTTC
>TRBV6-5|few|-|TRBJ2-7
CASSYGGHTSYEQYF
TGTGCCAGCAGTTACGGCGGACACACGAGCTACGAGCAGTACTTC
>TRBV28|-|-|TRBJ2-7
CASSSEELYEQYF
TGTGCCAGCAGTTCAGAGGAGCTCTACGAGCAGTACTTC
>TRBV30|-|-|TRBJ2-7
CAWSGGTRNYEQYF
TGTGCCTGGAGTGGAGGGACTCGAAACTACGAGCAGTACTTC
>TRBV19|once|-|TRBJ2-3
CASSAFFGSTDTQYF
TGTGCCAGTAGTGCGTTTTTCGGTAGCACAGATACGCAGTATTTT
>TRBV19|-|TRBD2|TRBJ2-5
CASSKGLFETQYF
TGTGCCAGTAGTAAGGGACTATTCGAGACCCAGTACTTC
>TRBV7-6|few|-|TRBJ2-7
CASSLHEENYEQYF
TGTGCCAGCAGCCTCCACGAGGAAAACTACGAGCAGTACTTC